The rows below give T cell receptor beta chains drawn from one sample of a study of T-cell memory formation after mild COVID-19. TCRdb processed the 5' RACE reads anew with MiXCR; each CDR3 protein has one entry. Altogether 430,000 or so distinct CDR3 sequences are present, nearly 25% being singletons, with the ten largest covering around 12%. Sequencing used PBMCs or a T cell subset sorted from them (not recorded which). These receptors were taken from an adult woman who had mild COVID-19 (a few samples of this study predate the infection). Cell type and time point are not known. The CDR3 runs from the conserved cysteine through the conserved F or W. Fields, in order: J gene, V gene, clone size, D gene, CDR3 DNA, CDR3 protein. A D gene is named only where the DNA matches it firmly. Expanded clones are given a class, and other clones once, few, many or no size at all.

>TRBJ1-1|TRBV24-1|few|.
TGTGCCACCAGTGACCTGGGGACGGCGTGCTGTAATGCTTTCTTT
CATSDLGTACCNAFF
>TRBJ2-7|TRBV19|many|TRBD1
TGTGCCACGCGACCGGGACAGGGCTACGAGCAGTACTTC
CATRPGQGYEQYF
>TRBJ2-7|TRBV7-9|.|.
TGTGCCAGCAGCACGGGCCTTTGGGATCCCTCCTACGAGCAGTACTTC
CASSTGLWDPSYEQYF
>TRBJ2-3|TRBV4-2|many|TRBD1
TGTGCCAGCAGCCGGGACAGGGGGCCAGATACGCAGTATTTT
CASSRDRGPDTQYF
>TRBJ2-2|TRBV23-1|.|.
TGCGCCAGCACCCATACCCCGGGGGCGAACACCGGGGAGCTGTTTTTT
CASTHTPGANTGELFF
>TRBJ2-7|TRBV5-1|.|TRBD2
TGCGCCAGCAGCACCGGACTAGCGGACCTTTACGAGCAGTACTTC
CASSTGLADLYEQYF
>TRBJ2-5|TRBV5-1|few|TRBD1
TGCGCCAGCAGGTGGACAGGGGAGGAGGAGACCCAGTACTTC
CASRWTGEEETQYF
>TRBJ2-1|TRBV9|few|TRBD2
TGTGCCAGCAGCGCGGGTAGCGGGAGACTAAATGAGCAGTTCTTC
CASSAGSGRLNEQFF
>TRBJ2-1|TRBV7-2|few|.
TGTGCCAGCAGCTTACGGGTGGGCGGTGAGCAGTTCTTC
CASSLRVGGEQFF
>TRBJ2-7|TRBV10-3|.|TRBD2
TGTGCCATCAGCCCGGGACTAGCGGATCTCGAGCAGTACTTC
CAISPGLADLEQYF
>TRBJ1-2|TRBV12-3/TRBV12-4|.|.
TGTGCCAGCAGTTTATGGGGTACTGGCTACACCTTC
CASSLWGTGYTF
>TRBJ2-2|TRBV3-1|.|.
TGTGCCAGCAGCCAAAGCGGGCGGGGCCAAGGGGAGCTGTTTTTT
CASSQSGRGQGELFF
>TRBJ2-7|TRBV5-1|few|.
TGCGCCAGCAGCTTCGACGGCGGGGCCTACGAGCAGTACTTC
CASSFDGGAYEQYF
>TRBJ2-2|TRBV27|many|.
TGTGCCAGCAGACCCGACACTAACACCGGGGAGCTGTTTTTT
CASRPDTNTGELFF
>TRBJ2-2|TRBV7-9|few|.
TGTGCCAGCAGCTTAGCGGAGATGAACACCGGGGAGCTGTTTTTT
CASSLAEMNTGELFF
>TRBJ1-1|TRBV6-5|.|TRBD1
TGTGCCAGCAGTGACCGGACAGGAAGAAACACTGAAGCTTTCTTT
CASSDRTGRNTEAFF
>TRBJ2-1|TRBV7-2|.|.
TGTGCCAGCAGCTCACCTTACTACGATGAGCAGTTCTTC
CASSSPYYDEQFF
>TRBJ2-1|TRBV20-1|few|.
TGCAGTGCTAGAGATGATAATGAGCAGTTCTTC
CSARDDNEQFF
>TRBJ2-7|TRBV20-1|.|.
TGCAGTGCCAAATCCGGGACAACGGGCGAGCAGTACTTC
CSAKSGTTGEQYF
>TRBJ2-3|TRBV11-3|once|TRBD1
TGTGCCAGCAGCTTAGAGCCGATACCCGGGACAGATATCCTCCTCTTCACAGATACGCAGTATTTT
CASSLEPIPGTDILLFTDTQYF
>TRBJ2-7|TRBV20-1|.|.
TGCAGTGCTACTCAAATGGAGGGTTTGAGCTACGAGCAGTACTTC
CSATQMEGLSYEQYF
>TRBJ1-3|TRBV5-5|.|TRBD1
TGTGCCAGCAGCCTAGACAGGGCCAGCTCTGGAAACACCATATATTTT
CASSLDRASSGNTIYF
>TRBJ2-7|TRBV12-3/TRBV12-4|.|TRBD1
TGTGCCAGCAGTATGGGACAGGGTAGGGAGCAGTACTTC
CASSMGQGREQYF
>TRBJ2-3|TRBV12-3/TRBV12-4|.|.
TGTGCCAGCAGTTTAGAGGCGGTTGGGACAGATACGCAGTATTTT
CASSLEAVGTDTQYF
>TRBJ2-5|TRBV7-2|few|TRBD1
TGTGCCAGCAGCCAGGGGACAGGACTACAAGAGACCCAGTACTTC
CASSQGTGLQETQYF
>TRBJ1-4|TRBV15|.|.
TGTGCCACCAGCTCTAGGGGAGGGGGAAGCGAAAAACTGTTTTTT
CATSSRGGGSEKLFF
>TRBJ1-6|TRBV14|.|.
TGTGCCAGCAGCCAAGTAAGGGATTCACCCCTCCACTTT
CASSQVRDSPLHF
>TRBJ2-1|TRBV7-2|.|TRBD2
TGTGCCAGCAGCCCCCCGGGGATCCGGGGGGAGTTCTTC
CASSPPGIRGEFF
>TRBJ2-3|TRBV7-6|.|TRBD2
TGTGCCAGCAGCCCGAGGACTAGCGGCGGTCCGGATACGCAGTATTTT
CASSPRTSGGPDTQYF
>TRBJ1-1|TRBV27|.|.
TGTGCCAGCAGTTTATTAGGTGGTTACACTGAAGCTTTCTTT
CASSLLGGYTEAFF
>TRBJ2-7|TRBV3-1|.|.
TGTGCCAGCAGCCAACGGGGCGGCGAGCAGTACTTC
CASSQRGGEQYF
>TRBJ2-7|TRBV4-2|few|.
TGTGCCAGCAGCCAAGAACTTCGGACCAACTCCTACGAGCAGTACTTC
CASSQELRTNSYEQYF
>TRBJ2-1|TRBV4-3|.|.
TGCGCCAGCAGCCCTAAATGGGGGGCCTACAATGAGCAGTTCTTC
CASSPKWGAYNEQFF
>TRBJ1-6|TRBV7-2|few|.
TGTGCCAGCAGCTCAACAAGGGTGTCGGCCCTCCACTTT
CASSSTRVSALHF
>TRBJ2-1|TRBV2|few|TRBD2
TGTGCCAGCAGTTCTATTTTAGCGGGAGAGCAGTTCTTC
CASSSILAGEQFF
>TRBJ2-7|TRBV29-1|.|TRBD1
TGCAGCGGAGCCCAGGGGGCGGGCTACGAGCAGTACTTC
CSGAQGAGYEQYF
>TRBJ1-1|TRBV7-2|few|.
TGTGCCAGCAGCCAAAAGGGGATCGCCAACACTGAAGCTTTCTTT
CASSQKGIANTEAFF
>TRBJ2-5|TRBV9|.|TRBD2
TGTGCCAGCAGCGTATCCGGACTAGATCCTAGGGAGACCCAGTACTTC
CASSVSGLDPRETQYF
>TRBJ2-5|TRBV10-3|few|.
TGTGCCATCAGTGAGCCCCCGACGGGAAGGGGTTTGTTCCAAGAGACCCAGTACTTC
CAISEPPTGRGLFQETQYF
>TRBJ2-2|TRBV24-1|few|.
TGTGCCACCCCCCCCGGACAGACGAACACCGGGGAGCTGTTTTTT
CATPPGQTNTGELFF
>TRBJ1-2|TRBV5-1|.|.
TGCGCCAGCAGCTTGTCCTCCGGACTGGGCTACACCTTC
CASSLSSGLGYTF
>TRBJ2-2|TRBV3-1|.|.
TGTGCCAGCAGCCCCGCAGCGAACACCGGGGAGCTGTTTTTT
CASSPAANTGELFF
>TRBJ2-7|TRBV3-1|.|.
TGTGCCAGCTGCGGAATGACCGGGGTCACCTACGAGCAGTACTTC
CASCGMTGVTYEQYF
>TRBJ2-1|TRBV5-1|.|.
TGCGCCAGCAGCCCGGGGGGACAAAAGGGCAGTGAGCAGTTCTTC
CASSPGGQKGSEQFF
>TRBJ1-2|TRBV6-5|few|.
TGTGCCAGCAGTTACTCGACGAGGGGCTATGGCTACACCTTC
CASSYSTRGYGYTF
>TRBJ2-7|TRBV24-1|.|.
TGTGCCACCAGTGTGTTACGGGACTCCTACGAGCAGTACTTC
CATSVLRDSYEQYF
>TRBJ2-2|TRBV5-1|few|TRBD2
TGCGCCAGCAGTTTCCTAGCGGGAGAGGCCGGGGAGCTGTTTTTT
CASSFLAGEAGELFF
>TRBJ2-1|TRBV24-1|few|TRBD1
TGTGCCACCAGTAACGTAGGGGCTCCGGGGACAGGGTTCGACAATGAGCAGTTCTTC
CATSNVGAPGTGFDNEQFF
>TRBJ2-7|TRBV24-1|.|.
TGTGCCACCAGTGATGGGCAACAGGGCGGCGACGAGCAGTACTTC
CATSDGQQGGDEQYF
>TRBJ2-7|TRBV7-2|.|.
TGTGCCAGCGTGCCTACTAGTGGATTCTACGAGCAGTACTTC
CASVPTSGFYEQYF
>TRBJ2-2|TRBV5-1|few|.
TGCGCCAGCAGCTTGGGACAGACCGGGGAGCTGTTTTTT
CASSLGQTGELFF
>TRBJ2-7|TRBV5-1|.|.
TGCGCCAGCAGCTTCCTGGGGAGCCACGAGCAGTACTTC
CASSFLGSHEQYF
>TRBJ2-2|TRBV12-3/TRBV12-4|.|TRBD2
TGTGCCAGCAGTTTCAGCGGGGGGGCCGGGGCAGGCACCGGGGAGCTGTTTTTT
CASSFSGGAGAGTGELFF
>TRBJ2-2|TRBV6-1|few|TRBD2
TGTGCCAGCAGTCTACGGACTAGCGGGATAACGAACACCGGGGAGCTGTTTTTT
CASSLRTSGITNTGELFF
>TRBJ2-2|TRBV10-3|.|.
TGTGCCATCTCTTCGGGGAGTGCGAACACCGGGGAGCTGTTTTTT
CAISSGSANTGELFF
>TRBJ1-1|TRBV4-1|few|.
TGCGCCAGCAGCCAAGAAGGGGGTCGCCGCGGGGCTTTCTTT
CASSQEGGRRGAFF
>TRBJ2-3|TRBV4-2|few|TRBD2
TGTGCCAGCAGCCCCCACGGTAGCGGGTCAGATACGCAGTATTTT
CASSPHGSGSDTQYF